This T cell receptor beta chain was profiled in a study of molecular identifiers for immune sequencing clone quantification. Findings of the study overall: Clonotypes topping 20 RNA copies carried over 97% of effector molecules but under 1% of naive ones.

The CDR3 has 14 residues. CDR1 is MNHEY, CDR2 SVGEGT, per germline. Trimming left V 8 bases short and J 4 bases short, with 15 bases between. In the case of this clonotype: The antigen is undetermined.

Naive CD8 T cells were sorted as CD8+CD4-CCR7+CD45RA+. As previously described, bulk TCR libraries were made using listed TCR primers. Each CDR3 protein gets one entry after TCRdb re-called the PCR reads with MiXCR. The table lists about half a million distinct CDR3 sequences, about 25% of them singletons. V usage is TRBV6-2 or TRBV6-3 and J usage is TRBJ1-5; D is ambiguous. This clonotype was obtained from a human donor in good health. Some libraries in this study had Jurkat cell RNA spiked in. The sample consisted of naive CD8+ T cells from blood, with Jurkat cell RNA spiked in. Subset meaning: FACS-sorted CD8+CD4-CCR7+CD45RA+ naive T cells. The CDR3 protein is CASRWREKNQPQHF. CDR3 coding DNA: TGTGCCAGCCGTTGGCGGGAGAAAAATCAGCCCCAGCATTTT.